This T cell receptor (beta chain) came from a study of graft-versus-host responses after intestinal transplantation (dated by TCRdb to the early 2020s). As for the study more broadly: Recipients received multivisceral, liver-intestinal, or isolated intestinal transplants. Every recipient was given anti-thymocyte globulin induction, then maintenance tacrolimus and steroids for 2 to 3 years. Bulk TCR-beta CDR3 sequencing was used to track graft-versus-host and host-versus-graft alloreactive T cell clones in the graft, circulation and bone marrow after intestinal transplantation. Alloreactive clones were identified by sequencing pre-transplant mixed lymphocyte reaction products and comparing them with unstimulated pre-transplant donor and recipient T cells. The cohort enrolled around 23 intestinal transplant recipients including one retransplant, and 3 patients lacking pretransplant specimens were excluded. Donor T cell macrochimerism was defined as a peak of at least 4% donor T cells among recipient peripheral blood mononuclear cells. Instead of going to the commercial service, samples from a few later patients were sequenced in-house on an Illumina MiSeq and processed with MiXCR.

According to the study, the label for this sample's time point signals: cells obtained before transplantation from donor or recipient. In the mixed lymphocyte reactions, roughly 200,000 CFSE-labeled pre-transplant responders were plated with roughly 200,000 irradiated violet-dye-labeled stimulators and cultured for six to seven days. After the mixed lymphocyte reaction, proliferating CD3+CD4+CFSE-low and CD3+CD8+CFSE-low responder cells were FACS-sorted on a BD Influx sorter. The library was generated by the immunoSEQ multiplex PCR assay. For most patients, genomic DNA was isolated with the Qiagen DNeasy Blood and Tissue Kit and shipped frozen to Adaptive Biotechnologies for TCR sequencing. Adaptive Biotechnologies carried out high-throughput TCR-beta CDR3 sequencing of genomic DNA for most patients. The paper's data handling went like this. Adaptive's ImmunoSEQ software was the source of the TCR sequencing data for 18 patients, while three other patients were processed with MiXCR and VDJtools. To correct CD4 versus CD8 sorting errors, sequences present in both subsets at a frequency ratio below 5:1 were removed. CDR3 nucleotide sequences shared between donor and recipient were removed because their origin could not be assigned. To be classed as alloreactive, a clone needed at least 2-fold expansion over unstimulated cells and a minimum CFSE-low frequency of 0.002% (template counts) or 0.001% (read counts). Mappable clones were those detected in sequenced pre-transplant spleen, lymph node, or MLR CFSE-low populations of the donor or recipient. The cumulative frequency of alloreactive clones was calculated as a percentage of all sequences, weighted by copy number. TCRdb obtained this table from immuneACCESS and retained in-frame rearrangements with V and J assigned. These tables miss some clones; where compared with another copy, unresolved V genes account for less than half of the shortfall, and the remainder is unexplained. V and J calls and clone size follow that table, whereas D and trimming were derived from the DNA. The sample includes approximately 20,000 clones, with 35% to 45% observed a single time. About 0.9% of the sample comes from the top ten.

A note on this clone: No base qualities exist here, and no much larger clone lies one base off it.

What the authors observed across the whole study: In patients with donor T cell macrochimerism, the allografts had high GvH to HvG T cell clonal ratios. Early after transplant, peak levels of circulating GvH clones were found to be associated with declines in HvG clones. The relatively low number and heterogeneity of intestinal transplant patients limited the conclusions. GvH clones were detected in recipient bone marrow, and some appeared earlier in ileal mucosa or blood, consistent with an intestinal mucosal origin.

Trimming costs V 0 bases and J 0 bases, and their ends lie 6 bases apart. Taken from cysteine to phenylalanine, the CDR3 has 15 residues. Only CDR3 DNA is held: 45 bases, read in frame from base 1. The germline V gene (reference sequence) supplies CDR1 LNHDA and CDR2 SQIVND. The V gene is TRBV19 and the J gene is TRBJ2-1; the D gene is unclear. This sequence was found in a human patient who received an intestinal transplant. Sequenced here: alloreactive CD4+ T cells from a mixed lymphocyte reaction culture, sampled before intestinal transplant. In the paper's terms, the cell subset or site label means: CFSE-low proliferating T cells sorted from roughly 6-day pre-transplant mixed lymphocyte reaction (GvH or HvG direction). In nucleotide form, the sequence is TGTGCCAGTAGTATAGAGGATAGCTCCTACAATGAGCAGTTCTTC. Its protein reads: CASSIEDSSYNEQFF.